These 8 T cell receptor beta chains share one sample of origin, sequenced in a study of T cell responses to AZD1222 COVID-19 vaccine. The method was immunoSEQ multiplex PCR; TCRdb's version includes in-frame clones alone and lacks a portion of them. The repertoire holds roughly 140,000 clones, about 90% seen once, with over 8% in the top ten. Sequencing was performed on peripheral blood, taken 28 days after the second AZD1222 dose. These receptors all stem from an adult who received the AZD1222 COVID-19 vaccine.

DNA for the CDR3: TGTGCCAGCAGGAGACAGGGGGCGCGGGTGGAGGGCTACACCTTC. Protein: CASRRQGARVEGYTF. This chain links TRBV9 with TRBJ1-2; TRBD1 matches 10 bases. The J segment lost 8 bases and the V segment lost 5 bases, leaving 12 bases of the junction unmatched. CDR3 length equals 15 residues. Germline V CDR1 and CDR2: SGDLS, YYNGEE.

V is TRBV11-1 and J is TRBJ1-1; D remains unclear. The CDR3 extends over 11 amino acids. Trimming shortened V by 4 bases and J by 8 bases, and 8 bases separated the two germline ends. The V gene's germline CDR1 is SGHAT and CDR2 FQDESV (reference sequence). CDR3 sequence: CASSSGGEAFF. The DNA for the CDR3 is TGTGCCAGCAGCTCCGGAGGGGAAGCTTTCTTT.

V usage is TRBV5-4 and J usage is TRBJ1-1; a possible D gene is TRBD1 (5 bases). The germline gives CDR1 SGHNT, CDR2 YYREEE (reference sequence). Trimming left V 7 bases short and J 4 bases short, with 17 bases between. This CDR3 contains 14 residues. The CDR3 DNA reads TGTGCCAGCGTCATGCAGGGAGGAGGCACTGAAGCTTTCTTT. This translates into CASVMQGGGTEAFF.

This chain uses TRBV7-8 with TRBJ2-7; D may be TRBD1 or TRBD2 (5 bases each). The V and J ends lost 1 base and 8 bases respectively, with 6 bases between them. Germline V CDR1 and CDR2: SGHVS, FQNEAQ. The CDR3 runs 11 residues. CDR3 protein: CASSLGGQQYF. The CDR3 DNA follows: TGTGCCAGCAGCTTAGGGGGACAGCAGTACTTC.

The chain carries TRBV11-3 and TRBJ2-1; TRBD1 or TRBD2 may be the D gene (5 bases each). The CDR3 has 12 amino acids. Looked up from germline, CDR1 is SGHNT and CDR2 is YENEEA. Trimming stripped 0 bases from V and 9 bases from J, with 6 bases between. The CDR3 DNA reads TGTGCCAGCAGCTTAGATGGGGGTGAGCAGTTCTTC. This sequence encodes CASSLDGGEQFF.

The chain uses TRBV29-1 and TRBJ2-1, with a tentative D call TRBD2 (6 bases). Trimming took off 6 bases at V and 12 bases at J, with 24 bases between the two ends. CDR1 is SQVTM and CDR2 is ANQGSEA in the germline V gene. This CDR3 is built from 14 residues. CDR3 residues: CSVPLTAGGSGQFF. DNA for the CDR3: TGCAGCGTCCCCCTTACTGCTGGGGGGAGCGGGCAGTTCTTC.

Points on this clone: The sample has other DNA sequences that encode this CDR3 too. The chain joins TRBV5-1 to TRBJ1-1, with D uncertain. V lost 0 bases and J 0 bases, leaving 12 bases between the germline ends. Germline lookup yields CDR1 SGHRS and CDR2 YFSETQ. The CDR3 extends over 16 amino acids. The CDR3 sequence is CASSLAIGRVNTEAFF. The CDR3 DNA reads TGCGCCAGCAGCTTGGCCATAGGACGAGTGAACACTGAAGCTTTCTTT.

The chain employs TRBV28 and TRBJ1-4, with D unclear. The CDR3 extends over 11 amino acids. V lost 6 bases and J 8 bases, leaving 7 bases between the germline ends. CDR1 and CDR2 from the germline V gene are MDHEN and SYDVKM. CDR3 protein: CASRGREKLFF. The CDR3 DNA is TGTGCCAGCAGAGGAAGGGAAAAACTGTTTTTT.